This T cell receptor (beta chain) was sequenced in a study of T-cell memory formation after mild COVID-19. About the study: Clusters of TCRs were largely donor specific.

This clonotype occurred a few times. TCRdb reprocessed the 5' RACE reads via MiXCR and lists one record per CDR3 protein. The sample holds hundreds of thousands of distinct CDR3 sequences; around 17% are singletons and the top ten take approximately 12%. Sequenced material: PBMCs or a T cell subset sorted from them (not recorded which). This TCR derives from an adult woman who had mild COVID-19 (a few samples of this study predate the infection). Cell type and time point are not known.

CDR3 nucleotide sequence: TGTGCCAGCAGCTTAGTAGCGGGAGGGTATACGCAGTATTTT. This sequence encodes CASSLVAGGYTQYF. The chain joins TRBV7-8 to TRBJ2-3; 11 nucleotides agree with TRBD2. The V gene end was trimmed by 1 base and the J gene end by 7 bases; junction bases not matched to a gene: 1. Germline lookup yields CDR1 SGHVS and CDR2 FQNEAQ. There are 14 residues in the CDR3. Full variable domain (missing parts from reference TRBV7-8 and TRBJ2-3): GAGVSQSPRYKVAKRGQDVALRCDPISGHVSLFWYQQALGQGPEFLTYFQNEAQLDKSGLPSDRFFAERPEGSVSTLKIQRTQQEDSAVYLCASSLVAGGYTQYFGPGTRLTVL.